A single sample gave rise to the 2 T cell receptor beta chains below, sequenced in a study of early stage breast cancer tumors. The table came from immunoSEQ multiplex PCR; TCRdb's copy has only in-frame clones and leaves some out. This sample has a few thousand clones, with 60% to 70% found just once. The sample was breast tumor tissue. Receptors were obtained from a person in their sixties or seventies with breast cancer.

This chain links TRBV11-3 with TRBJ1-2; D not resolved. Germline values: CDR1 SGHNT, CDR2 YENEEA. There are 14 residues in the CDR3. V was clipped by 4 bases and J by 3 bases, with 12 bases between them. DNA of the CDR3: TGTGCCAGCAGCTCACGAGGGCCCGACTATGGCTACACCTTC. The encoded protein is CASSSRGPDYGYTF.

V usage is TRBV7-2 and J usage is TRBJ1-1; D gene unclear. The CDR3 runs to 12 residues. V dropped 3 bases and J dropped 4 bases, with 6 bases sitting between them. The germline gives CDR1 SGHTA, CDR2 FQGNSA. In nucleotides, the CDR3 is TGTGCCAGCAGCTTTTGGGGCACTGAAGCTTTCTTT. This translates into CASSFWGTEAFF.